The 5 T cell receptor beta chains in this list originate from one sample, sequenced in a study of radiotherapy plus CTLA-4 blockade in lung cancer. Only in-frame clones appear in the TCRdb table, and some are missing; sequencing was by immunoSEQ multiplex PCR. This sample has about 73,000 clones, with roughly 87% found just once. This specimen consisted of peripheral blood, obtained from a patient treated with radiotherapy plus ipilimumab. All receptors come from a human donor with non-small cell lung cancer that progressed on radiotherapy plus ipilimumab.

A word on this clone: One end of the junction is discordant with germline, which a read error may explain. The chain is built from TRBV7-7 and TRBJ2-5; TRBD2 agrees at 10 bases. This CDR3 comprises 15 residues. CDR1 is SSHAT, CDR2 FNYEAQ, per germline (reference sequence). The CDR3 region is CASSLASGRGETQYF. The CDR3 DNA reads as TGTGCTAGCAGCTTAGCTAGCGGGAGAGGGGAGACCCAGTACTTC. The full variable domain, in which reference TRBV7-7 and TRBJ2-5 provide the parts outside the CDR3, is GAGVSQSPRYKVTKRGQDVTLRCDPISSHATLYWYQQALGQGPEFLTYFNYEAQPDKSGLPSDRFSAERPEGSISTLTIQRTEQRDSAMYRCASSLASGRGETQYFGPGTRLLVL.

This clone is a singleton in its sample. In nucleotides, the CDR3 is TGCGCCAGCAGCTGGGATGGACAGGGGAGGATAGATACGCAGTATTTT. It encodes CASSWDGQGRIDTQYF. The V gene is TRBV5-1, the J gene TRBJ2-3; 9 bases align to TRBD1. Germline CDR1 SGHRS, CDR2 YFSETQ. With V trimmed by 3 bases and J by 5 bases, 10 bases remained unmatched. The CDR3 contains 16 residues.

The V gene is TRBV7-8, the J gene TRBJ2-3; TRBD2 aligns across 9 bases. The CDR3 has 16 amino acids. Per germline, CDR1 SGHVS and CDR2 FQNEAQ. V lost 2 bases to trimming and J lost 2 bases; unmatched junction nucleotides: 5. The DNA of the CDR3 is TGTGCCAGCAGCTTATCAACTAGCGGGCCCACAGATACGCAGTATTTT. As protein: CASSLSTSGPTDTQYF.

The chain carries TRBV21-1 and TRBJ2-7. TRBV21-1 is classified as a pseudogene. The CDR3 loop spans 12 amino acids. This CDR3 reads CASSVRVYEQYV. DNA for the CDR3: TGTGCCAGCTCCGTAAGGGTGTACGAGCAGTACGTC.

The CDR3 DNA follows: TGTGCCAGCAGCCAAGATGGTAGTAAGCTGTTCTTC. This encodes CASSQDGSKLFF. This rearrangement joins TRBV4-2 to TRBJ2-1, with unresolved D. Germline lookup yields CDR1 LGHNA and CDR2 YNFKEQ. Trimming removed 0 bases from V and 15 bases from J, with 12 bases in between. The CDR3 is 12 residues long.